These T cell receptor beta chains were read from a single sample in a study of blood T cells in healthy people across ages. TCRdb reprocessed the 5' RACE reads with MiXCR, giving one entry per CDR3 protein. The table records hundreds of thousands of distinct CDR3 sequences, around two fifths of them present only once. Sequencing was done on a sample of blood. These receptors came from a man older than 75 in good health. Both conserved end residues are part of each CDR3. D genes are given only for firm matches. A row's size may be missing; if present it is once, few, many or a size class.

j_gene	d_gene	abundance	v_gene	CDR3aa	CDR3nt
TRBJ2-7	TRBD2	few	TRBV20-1	CSAFSGRGVGEQYF	TGCAGTGCTTTCAGCGGGAGGGGGGTTGGGGAGCAGTACTTC
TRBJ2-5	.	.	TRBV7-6	CASSLTPTRPRETQYF	TGTGCCAGCAGCTTAACACCAACTAGACCCCGGGAGACCCAGTACTTC
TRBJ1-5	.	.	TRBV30	CAWSGGGQPQHF	TGTGCCTGGAGTGGGGGCGGTCAGCCCCAGCATTTT
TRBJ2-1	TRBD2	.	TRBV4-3	CASSQDLGGLAGGPYNEQFF	TGCGCCAGCAGCCAAGATTTAGGTGGGTTAGCGGGAGGCCCCTACAATGAGCAGTTCTTC
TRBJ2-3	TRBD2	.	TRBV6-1	CASSERTRLGTDTQYF	TGTGCCAGCAGTGAAAGGACTAGGTTGGGCACAGATACGCAGTATTTT
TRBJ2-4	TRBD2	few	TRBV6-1	CASSERAGGAKNIQYF	TGTGCCAGCAGTGAAAGGGCGGGAGGAGCCAAAAACATTCAGTACTTC
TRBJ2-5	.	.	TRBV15	CATSRTDVFNEQYF	TGTGCCACCAGCAGAACGGACGTTTTCAATGAGCAGTACTTC
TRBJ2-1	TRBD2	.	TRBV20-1	CSAGGFYNEQFF	TGCAGTGCCGGGGGGTTCTACAATGAGCAGTTCTTC
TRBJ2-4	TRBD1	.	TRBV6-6	CASSFDRGLAKNIQYF	TGTGCCAGCAGTTTCGACAGGGGGCTAGCCAAAAACATTCAGTACTTC
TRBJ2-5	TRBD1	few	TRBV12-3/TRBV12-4	CASSEQGWETQYF	TGTGCCAGCAGTGAACAGGGGTGGGAGACCCAGTACTTC
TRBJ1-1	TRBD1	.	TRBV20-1	CSAVDRVNTEAFF	TGCAGTGCTGTGGACAGGGTGAACACTGAAGCTTTCTTT
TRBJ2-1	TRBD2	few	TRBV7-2	CASSQGGASGRAWWEQFF	TGTGCCAGCAGCCAAGGGGGGGCTAGCGGGAGGGCCTGGTGGGAGCAGTTCTTC
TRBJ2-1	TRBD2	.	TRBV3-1	CASSSLAGEFF	TGTGCCAGCAGCTCACTAGCGGGTGAGTTCTTC
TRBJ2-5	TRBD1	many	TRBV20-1	CSARAGGETQYF	TGCAGTGCTAGAGCAGGGGGCGAGACCCAGTACTTC
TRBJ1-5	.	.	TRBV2	CASSGLGIDNQPQHF	TGTGCCAGCAGTGGACTAGGGATAGACAATCAGCCCCAGCATTTT
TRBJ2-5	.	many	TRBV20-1	CSAGLTAGETQYF	TGCAGTGCAGGACTCACCGCGGGAGAGACCCAGTACTTC
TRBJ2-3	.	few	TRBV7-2	CASSLNTGTPTDTQYF	TGTGCCAGCAGCTTAAACACCGGGACCCCCACAGATACGCAGTATTTT
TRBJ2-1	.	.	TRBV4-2	CASSPYEGRAENYEQFF	TGTGCCAGCAGCCCTTATGAGGGACGAGCGGAAAACTACGAGCAGTTCTTC
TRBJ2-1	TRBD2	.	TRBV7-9	CASSLAVASGQKAEQFF	TGTGCCAGCAGCTTAGCGGTAGCTAGCGGACAAAAGGCCGAGCAGTTCTTC
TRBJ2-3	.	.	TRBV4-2	CASSQVPSADTQYF	TGTGCCAGCAGCCAAGTACCTAGCGCGGATACGCAGTATTTT
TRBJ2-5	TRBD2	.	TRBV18	CASSVAGLAKGETQYF	TGTGCCAGCTCCGTAGCGGGACTTGCGAAAGGGGAGACCCAGTACTTC
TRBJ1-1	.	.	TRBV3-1	CASSLGHPNTEAFF	TGTGCCAGCAGCCTCGGACATCCGAACACTGAAGCTTTCTTT
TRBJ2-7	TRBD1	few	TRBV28	CASKGAGREQYF	TGTGCCAGCAAGGGGGCAGGACGCGAGCAGTACTTC
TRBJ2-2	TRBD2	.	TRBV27	CASNPSGTSRITGELFF	TGTGCCAGCAATCCATCTGGGACTAGTAGGATCACCGGGGAGCTGTTTTTT
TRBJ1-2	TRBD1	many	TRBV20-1	CSARTGDGYTF	TGCAGTGCTAGAACAGGGGATGGCTACACCTTC
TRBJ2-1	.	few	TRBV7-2	CASTIRQGGSSYNEQFF	TGTGCCAGCACCATCCGTCAGGGGGGGAGCTCCTACAATGAGCAGTTCTTC
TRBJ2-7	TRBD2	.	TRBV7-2	CASSLVASGGLSYNEQYF	TGTGCCAGCAGCTTAGTAGCTAGCGGGGGCCTGTCCTACAATGAGCAGTACTTC
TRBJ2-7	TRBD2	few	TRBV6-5	CASSLEGLRHEQYF	TGTGCCAGCAGTTTAGAGGGACTACGGCACGAGCAGTACTTC
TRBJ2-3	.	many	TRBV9	CASSVDYSSSTDTQYF	TGTGCCAGCAGCGTAGACTACTCTTCTAGCACAGATACGCAGTATTTT
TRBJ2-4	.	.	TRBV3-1	CASSLTFRSPKNIQYF	TGTGCCAGCAGCCTAACCTTTAGATCCCCCAAAAACATTCAGTACTTC